The T cell receptor beta chain under discussion was sequenced for a study of OX40 agonist ivuxolimab in advanced cancers. Study-wide points: Both blood CD4+ and CD8+ T cells showed clonal growth by week 6 at 0.1 to 3.0 mg/kg.

Blood sampling took place at baseline, cycle 4 day 1, and cycle 7 day 1. Data came from immunoSEQ multiplex PCR; TCRdb stores just in-frame clones and leaves some out. The sample shows approximately 98,000 clones, 91% of them seen only once. V dropped 0 bases and J dropped 14 bases, with 15 bases sitting between them. The CDR3 spans 12 residues. Germline CDR1 GTSNPN, CDR2 SVGIG (reference sequence). In the case of this clone: The antigen remains undetermined.

J is TRBJ2-3 and V is TRBV30; D possibly matches TRBD1 or TRBD2 (5 bases each). Here the sequenced sample was CD4+ or CD8+ T cells sorted from blood, taken in a trial of the OX40 agonist ivuxolimab. The origin of this receptor is an adult with an advanced solid tumor such as melanoma, head and neck, liver or kidney cancer. The CDR3 nucleotides read TGTGCCTGGAGTGTCGGGACCACCCGTTGGTATTTT. As protein: CAWSVGTTRWYF. The variable domain in full, completed from reference TRBV30 and TRBJ2-3, reads SQTIHQWPATLVQPVGSPLSLECTVEGTSNPNLYWYRQAAGRGLQLLFYSVGIGQISSEVPQNLSASRPQDRQFILSSKKLLLSDSGFYLCAWSVGTTRWYFGPGTRLTVL.